One and the same sample provided the 5 T cell receptor beta chains below, sequenced in a study of blood T cell repertoires in COVID-19. Assay: immunoSEQ multiplex PCR; the TCRdb copy retains only in-frame clones and omits some. This sample has around 200,000 clones, with just under 90% found just once. The sequenced sample was peripheral blood. The receptor set was obtained from a woman in her late teens or twenties who had recovered from COVID-19.

The gene calls are TRBV5-1 and TRBJ2-1, with 8 bases fitting TRBD1. The ends lost 2 bases at V and 6 bases at J; junction bases unmatched: 13. Germline V lookup: CDR1 SGHRS, CDR2 YFSETQ. The CDR3 is 17 residues long. The CDR3 reads CASSLLFGTGPSNEQFF. For the CDR3, the DNA is TGCGCCAGCAGCTTACTTTTCGGGACAGGACCTTCCAATGAGCAGTTCTTC. Full variable domain (outside the CDR3, taken from reference TRBV5-1 and TRBJ2-1): KAGVTQTPRYLIKTRGQQVTLSCSPISGHRSVSWYQQTPGQGLQFLFEYFSETQRNKGNFPGRFSGRQFSNSRSEMNVSTLELGDSALYLCASSLLFGTGPSNEQFFGPGTRLTVL.

V and J are TRBV4-2 and TRBJ1-1, with D unresolved. There are 15 residues in the CDR3. The germline V and J ends were trimmed by 1 base and 5 bases, with 14 bases remaining between them. Germline-derived CDR1 and CDR2 are LGHNA and YNFKEQ. The DNA of the CDR3 is TGTGCCAGCAGCCAAGGAGGTCCGGGGAAGACTGAAGCTTTCTTT. Amino acid sequence: CASSQGGPGKTEAFF.

The chain links TRBV4-1 to TRBJ2-4; D perhaps matches TRBD2 (5 bases). The CDR3 runs to 16 residues. V gave up 3 bases and J gave up 0 bases, with 12 bases separating them. Germline assignment: CDR1 MGHRA and CDR2 YSYEKL. The CDR3 loop is CASSQGDNLAKNIQYF. The CDR3 DNA reads as TGCGCCAGCAGCCAGGGAGACAATCTAGCCAAAAACATTCAGTACTTC.

The CDR3 DNA reads TGTGCCAGCATGCGAATAGCACACGAGCAGTACGTC. This translates into CASMRIAHEQYV. The chain has TRBV2 and TRBJ2-7; D is undetermined. Germline-derived CDR1 and CDR2 are SNHLY and FYNNEI. There are 12 residues in the CDR3. Trimming took off 7 bases at V and 5 bases at J, with 12 bases between the two ends.

The genes are TRBV3-1 (or the pseudogene TRBV3-2) and TRBJ1-4; 9 bases map to TRBD1. Unmatched junction bases numbered 7, after V lost 5 bases and J lost 6 bases. Germline V lookup: CDR1 LGHDT, CDR2 YNNKEL (reference sequence). This CDR3 is built from 15 residues. CDR3 DNA: TGTGCCAGCAGCTATGCCGGGACAGGGCATGAAAAACTGTTTTTT. As protein: CASSYAGTGHEKLFF.